One sample yielded the 3 T cell receptor beta chains listed below, sequenced in a study of blood T cells in healthy people across ages (dated by TCRdb to 2015 to 2017). The library was generated by 5' RACE. The sequencing machine was an Illumina HiSeq 2500. The second PCR ran for about 7 to 11 cycles and used a J-beta primer mix along with a sample-barcoded 5' primer. The public reads were quality trimmed at Q25 with fastp and then assembled into clones with MiXCR by TCRdb, keeping productive beta chains. Entries are consolidated by CDR3 protein sequence, retaining the most common genes and DNA. Within this sample are just over 1 million distinct CDR3 sequences, with around 45% of them counted one time only. Approximately 20% of the sample rests with the top ten. The sequenced material came from blood. The source of these receptors is a woman in her sixties or seventies in good health.

V and J are TRBV30 and TRBJ2-5, with D perhaps TRBD2 (6 bases). The J call may be mistaken, given a closer DNA end match to TRBJ2-7. In germline, CDR1 is GTSNPN, CDR2 SVGIG (reference sequence). The length of the CDR3 is 14 residues. CDR3 region: CAYQDRGTRDEQYF. The CDR3 nucleotides read TGTGCCTACCAGGACCGGGGGACTCGGGACGAGCAGTACTTC.

The chain joins TRBV2 to TRBJ2-1; D is perhaps TRBD2 (5 bases). The germline V gene has CDR1 SNHLY and CDR2 FYNNEI. The CDR3 has 17 residues. The V and J ends lost 8 bases and 0 bases respectively, with 20 bases between them. DNA for the CDR3: TGTGCCAGCCTCCCACGAGGAGCGGAAGTCTCCTACAATGAGCAGTTCTTC. This translates into CASLPRGAEVSYNEQFF.

The chain couples TRBV21-1 to TRBJ2-7. TRBV21-1 is reported as a pseudogene. The CDR3 is made up of 16 amino acids. The CDR3: CASSKAKAGSPYEQYF. The DNA of the CDR3 is TGTGCCAGCAGCAAAGCTAAGGCGGGATCTCCCTACGAGCAGTACTTC.